The clone carrying this TCR beta chain occurred once. This sample is part of a study of CD8 T cells in Susac syndrome. The authors carried out high-throughput sequencing of TCR beta. They applied it to CD8+ and CD4+ T cells obtained from blood. Relapsing-remitting disease, either stable or active, was present in the treatment-naive patients who were the multiple sclerosis controls. TEMRA cells were enriched by FACS, while CD8+ and CD4+ T cells were obtained through a negative isolation that was performed magnetically. The RNA input was roughly 0.45 to 1 ug, and it was reverse transcribed with random hexamers. Multiplex PCR with immunoSEQ amplified the TCR beta CDR3 across 54 Vbeta and 13 Jbeta. In TCRdb, the immunoSEQ multiplex PCR reads were re-called with MiXCR into one record per CDR3 protein. This sample has around 270,000 distinct CDR3 sequences, with roughly 90% found just once. V was clipped by 0 bases and J by 2 bases; unmatched bases: 6. Germline V lookup: CDR1 MGHRA, CDR2 YSYEKL. CDR3 length equals 17 residues.

Input material: CD8+ T cells from PBMCs. The chain has TRBV4-1 and TRBJ2-1; 8 bases map to TRBD2. The clonotype was recovered from a human donor with multiple sclerosis. The CDR3 DNA sequence: TGCGCCAGCAGCCAAGATAGCGGGACGATCCCCTACAATGAGCAGTTCTTC. This encodes CASSQDSGTIPYNEQFF.